This is a list of T cell receptor beta chains from one sample in a study of blood T cell repertoires in COVID-19. Assay used: immunoSEQ multiplex PCR; TCRdb lists only in-frame clones, some missing. The sample lists 200,000 to 250,000 clones, roughly four fifths occurring once. Sequenced sample: PBMCs or T cells enriched from blood (not recorded which). The origin of the receptors is a woman in her fifties or sixties who had been exposed to COVID-19. Both conserved end residues are part of each CDR3. The D gene is left open where the match is weak. Some rows mark clone size as missing; the rest say once, few, many or name a class of expanded clone.

NA	TRBV9	TRBJ1-1	NA	CASSVQGSNTEAFF	TGTGCCAGCAGCGTCCAGGGGTCGAACACTGAAGCTTTCTTT
NA	TRBV9	TRBJ2-7	TRBD1	CASSVQQGAPYEQYF	TGTGCCAGCAGCGTACAACAGGGGGCACCCTACGAGCAGTACTTC
NA	TRBV6-6	TRBJ1-5	TRBD1	CASSPGQGEGQPQHF	TGTGCCAGCAGTCCTGGACAGGGCGAGGGTCAGCCCCAGCATTTT
NA	TRBV19	TRBJ1-2	NA	CASKILAGVRGYTF	TGTGCCAGTAAAATCCTCGCCGGGGTTCGAGGCTACACCTTC
NA	TRBV6-5	TRBJ1-1	TRBD1	CASRLWTGMNTEAFF	TGTGCCAGCAGGTTGTGGACAGGAATGAACACTGAAGCTTTCTTT
NA	TRBV20-1	TRBJ1-5	NA	CSASDGLSYSNQPQHF	TGCAGTGCTAGTGACGGACTGAGCTATAGCAATCAGCCCCAGCATTTT
few	TRBV12-5	TRBJ2-2	TRBD2	CATRAGGNTGELFF	TGTGCTACCCGCGCGGGGGGCAACACCGGGGAGCTGTTTTTT
NA	TRBV18	TRBJ2-7	TRBD2	CASSSPSGVEQYF	TGTGCCAGCTCAAGTCCTAGCGGGGTCGAGCAGTACTTC
NA	TRBV11-2	TRBJ1-4	NA	CASSLTQVGEKLFF	TGTGCCAGCAGCTTGACACAGGTGGGCGAAAAACTGTTTTTT
NA	TRBV9	TRBJ1-2	NA	CASSAGGGTGYGYTF	TGTGCCAGCAGCGCGGGAGGGGGGACGGGCTATGGCTACACCTTC
NA	TRBV7-2	TRBJ1-3	TRBD1	CASSFRTGGNTIYF	TGTGCCAGCAGCTTTAGGACAGGAGGAAACACCATATATTTT
NA	TRBV3-1/TRBV3-2	TRBJ2-3	TRBD2	CASSQAGGGSTDTQYF	TGTGCCAGCAGCCAAGCAGGCGGGGGTAGCACAGATACGCAGTATTTT
NA	TRBV4-3	TRBJ1-2	TRBD1	CASSQGPGQQYGYTF	TGCGCCAGCAGCCAAGGACCGGGACAGCAATATGGCTACACCTTC
NA	TRBV29-1	TRBJ2-3	TRBD1	CSLSVTGETQYF	TGCAGCCTTTCAGTCACAGGGGAGACGCAGTATTTT
NA	TRBV7-2	TRBJ1-2	TRBD1	CASSSTGVDGYTF	TGTGCCAGCAGCTCGACAGGGGTAGACGGCTACACCTTC
NA	TRBV3-1/TRBV3-2	TRBJ1-2	NA	CASSQDVWADRRGYTF	TGTGCCAGCAGCCAAGATGTATGGGCGGACCGGAGGGGCTACACCTTC
NA	TRBV6-6	TRBJ1-2	TRBD1	CASSYSPTGSSGYTF	TGTGCCAGCAGTTACTCGCCGACAGGGAGTAGTGGCTACACCTTC
NA	TRBV5-1	TRBJ1-4	TRBD1	CASSLDRATNEKLFF	TGCGCCAGCAGCCTGGACAGGGCAACTAATGAAAAACTGTTTTTT
NA	TRBV24-1	TRBJ1-5	NA	CATSDGAGEANQPQHF	TGTGCCACCAGTGATGGGGCAGGGGAAGCCAATCAGCCCCAGCATTTT
NA	TRBV6-5	TRBJ2-5	TRBD1	CASKRQGTGETQYF	TGTGCCAGCAAGCGACAGGGGACAGGCGAGACCCAGTACTTC
NA	TRBV7-2	TRBJ1-2	TRBD1	CASRSDRGGYTF	TGTGCCAGCAGGTCGGACAGGGGAGGCTACACCTTC
many	TRBV7-2	TRBJ1-5	NA	CASSPSLGGFYSNQPQHF	TGTGCCAGCAGCCCCTCCTTAGGAGGGTTCTATAGCAATCAGCCCCAGCATTTT
NA	TRBV7-2	TRBJ2-7	NA	CASSLNNPSSYEQYF	TGTGCCAGCAGCTTAAATAATCCGAGCTCCTACGAGCAGTACTTC
few	TRBV6-4	TRBJ2-3	TRBD2	CASSEIAGGSTDTQYF	TGTGCCAGCAGTGAGATTGCGGGGGGTAGCACAGATACGCAGTATTTT
NA	TRBV6-1	TRBJ2-1	TRBD2	CASSEAPRLAGAQWSSYNEQFF	TGTGCCAGCAGTGAAGCTCCTCGACTAGCGGGGGCCCAATGGAGCTCCTACAATGAGCAGTTCTTC
NA	TRBV13	TRBJ1-2	NA	CASWGGNYGYTF	TGTGCCAGCTGGGGAGGGAACTATGGCTACACCTTC
NA	TRBV7-9	TRBJ1-1	NA	CASSSLGGGTEAFF	TGTGCCAGCAGCTCCCTAGGGGGGGGGACTGAAGCTTTCTTT
once	TRBV28	TRBJ2-7	TRBD1	CASSSPLRTGPRAYEQYF	TGTGCCAGCAGTTCCCCACTAAGGACAGGCCCCAGGGCCTACGAGCAGTACTTC
NA	TRBV15	TRBJ1-4	TRBD1	CATSRGRDRGEKLFF	TGTGCCACCAGCCGGGGGAGGGACAGGGGAGAAAAACTGTTTTTT
NA	TRBV6-1	TRBJ1-5	TRBD1	CASSVDRGGRNQPQHF	TGTGCCAGCAGTGTCGACAGGGGAGGTCGCAATCAGCCCCAGCATTTT
NA	TRBV6-2/TRBV6-3	TRBJ1-2	TRBD1	CASSYSLGQAYGYTF	TGTGCCAGCAGTTACTCGCTTGGACAGGCGTATGGCTACACCTTC
NA	TRBV7-9	TRBJ1-1	NA	CASSLAGQSPEAFF	TGTGCCAGCAGCTTAGCAGGACAGAGCCCTGAAGCTTTCTTT
NA	TRBV6-2/TRBV6-3	TRBJ2-7	TRBD1	CASSPLGQAIGEQYF	TGTGCCAGCAGTCCCCTAGGACAGGCCATCGGCGAGCAGTACTTC
NA	TRBV6-2/TRBV6-3	TRBJ2-2	TRBD1	CASSYGTGITGELFF	TGTGCCAGCAGTTACGGGACAGGGATTACCGGGGAGCTGTTTTTT
few	TRBV10-3	TRBJ1-3	NA	CAGRGTLADTIYF	TGTGCCGGGCGGGGGACCCTCGCGGACACCATATATTTT
NA	TRBV14	TRBJ2-3	TRBD2	CASSRRTPSGADTQYF	TGTGCCAGCAGTCGTCGGACTCCCAGCGGGGCAGATACGCAGTATTTT
NA	TRBV7-9	TRBJ1-1	NA	CASSFRDTEAFF	TGTGCCAGCAGCTTTCGGGACACTGAAGCTTTCTTT
few	TRBV7-8	TRBJ2-7	TRBD1	CASSSGTGYEQYF	TGTGCCAGCAGCTCCGGGACAGGCTACGAGCAGTACTTC
NA	TRBV25-1	TRBJ1-1	TRBD1	CASSFPGQGSAEAFF	TGTGCCAGCTCATTTCCGGGACAGGGGTCGGCTGAAGCTTTCTTT
NA	TRBV2	TRBJ1-4	NA	CASGRSDNEKLFF	TGTGCCAGCGGGAGGTCAGATAATGAAAAACTGTTTTTT
NA	TRBV5-1	TRBJ2-1	TRBD2	CASSSLAGVNNEQFF	TGCGCCAGCAGCTCCCTAGCGGGGGTTAACAATGAGCAGTTCTTC
NA	TRBV5-1	TRBJ2-1	TRBD2	CASRRSSGGALEQFF	TGCGCCAGCAGAAGATCTAGCGGGGGGGCCTTAGAGCAGTTCTTC
NA	TRBV18	TRBJ1-2	NA	CASSPTGGAGYDGYTF	TGTGCCAGCTCACCTACCGGTGGGGCAGGATACGATGGCTACACCTTC
NA	TRBV6-5	TRBJ2-2	TRBD2	CASSYSLAGRAGELFF	TGTGCCAGCAGTTACTCCCTAGCGGGGAGGGCCGGGGAGCTGTTTTTT
few	TRBV5-1	TRBJ1-6	TRBD1	CASSTSGQGGSPLHF	TGCGCCAGCAGCACATCGGGACAGGGCGGTTCACCCCTCCACTTT